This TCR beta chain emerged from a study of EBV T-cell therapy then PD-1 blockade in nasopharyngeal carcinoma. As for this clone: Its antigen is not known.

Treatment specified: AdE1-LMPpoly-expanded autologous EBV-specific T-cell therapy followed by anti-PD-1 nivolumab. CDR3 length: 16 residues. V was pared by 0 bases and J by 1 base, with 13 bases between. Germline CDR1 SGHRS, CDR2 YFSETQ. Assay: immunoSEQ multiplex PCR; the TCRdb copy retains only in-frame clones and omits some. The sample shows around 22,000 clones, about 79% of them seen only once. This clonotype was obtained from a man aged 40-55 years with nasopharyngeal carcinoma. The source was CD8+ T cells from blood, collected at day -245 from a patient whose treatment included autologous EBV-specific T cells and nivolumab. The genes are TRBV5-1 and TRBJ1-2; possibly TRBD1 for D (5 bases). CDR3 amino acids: CASSLVGAGLNYGYTF. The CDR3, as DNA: TGCGCCAGCAGCTTGGTCGGTGCGGGGCTTAACTATGGCTACACCTTC.